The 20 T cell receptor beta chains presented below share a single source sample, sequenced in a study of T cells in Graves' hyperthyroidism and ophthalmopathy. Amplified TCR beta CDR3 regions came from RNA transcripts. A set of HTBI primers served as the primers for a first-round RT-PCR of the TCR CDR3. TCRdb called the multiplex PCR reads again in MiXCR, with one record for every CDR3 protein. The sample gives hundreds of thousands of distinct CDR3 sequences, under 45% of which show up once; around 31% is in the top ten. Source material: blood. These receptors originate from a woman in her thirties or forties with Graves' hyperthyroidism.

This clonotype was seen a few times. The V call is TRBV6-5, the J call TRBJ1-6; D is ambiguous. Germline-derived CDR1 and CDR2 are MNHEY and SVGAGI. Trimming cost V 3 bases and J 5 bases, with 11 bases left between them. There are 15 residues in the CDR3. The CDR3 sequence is CASSYVRRNNSPLHF. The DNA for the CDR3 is TGTGCCAGCAGTTATGTAAGGAGGAATAATTCACCCCTCCACTTT.

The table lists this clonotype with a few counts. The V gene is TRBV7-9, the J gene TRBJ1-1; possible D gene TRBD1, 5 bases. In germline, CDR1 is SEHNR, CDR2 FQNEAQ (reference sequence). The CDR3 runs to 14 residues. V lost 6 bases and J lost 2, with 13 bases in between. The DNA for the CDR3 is TGTGCCAGCAGGCCCGACAGTACAAACACTGAAGCTTTCTTT. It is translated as CASRPDSTNTEAFF. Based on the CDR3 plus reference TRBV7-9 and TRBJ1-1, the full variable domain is DTGVSQNPRHKITKRGQNVTFRCDPISEHNRLYWYRQTLGQGPEFLTYFQNEAQLEKSRLLSDRFSAERPKGSFSTLEIQRTEQGDSAMYLCASRPDSTNTEAFFGQGTRLTVV.

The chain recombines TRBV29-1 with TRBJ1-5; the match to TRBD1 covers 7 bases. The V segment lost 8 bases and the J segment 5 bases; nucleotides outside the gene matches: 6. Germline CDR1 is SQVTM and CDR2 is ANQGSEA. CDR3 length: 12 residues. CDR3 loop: CSSKGQDQPQHF. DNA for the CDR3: TGCAGCAGCAAAGGACAGGATCAGCCCCAGCATTTT.

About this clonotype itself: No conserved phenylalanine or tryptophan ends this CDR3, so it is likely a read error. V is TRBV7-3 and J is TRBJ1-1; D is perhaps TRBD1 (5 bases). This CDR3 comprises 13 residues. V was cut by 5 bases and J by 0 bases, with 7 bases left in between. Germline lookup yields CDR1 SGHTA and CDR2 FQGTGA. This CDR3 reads CASSEGLNTEAFL. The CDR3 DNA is TGTGCCAGCAGCGAGGGGTTGAACACTGAAGCTTTCCTT.

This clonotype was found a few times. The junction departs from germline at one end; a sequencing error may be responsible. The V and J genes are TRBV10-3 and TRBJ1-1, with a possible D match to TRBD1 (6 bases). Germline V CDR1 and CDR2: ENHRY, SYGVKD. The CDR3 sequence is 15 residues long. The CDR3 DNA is TGTGCCAGCAGTCCCCACAGGGTAGAGCACACTGAAGCTTTCTTT. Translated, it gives CASSPHRVEHTEAFF.

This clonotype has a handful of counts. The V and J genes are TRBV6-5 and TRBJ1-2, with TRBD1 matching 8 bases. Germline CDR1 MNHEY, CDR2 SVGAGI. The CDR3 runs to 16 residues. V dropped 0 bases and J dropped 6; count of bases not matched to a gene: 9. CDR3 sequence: CASSYSIGQGLDGYTF. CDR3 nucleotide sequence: TGTGCCAGCAGTTACTCGATAGGACAGGGCTTGGATGGCTACACCTTC.

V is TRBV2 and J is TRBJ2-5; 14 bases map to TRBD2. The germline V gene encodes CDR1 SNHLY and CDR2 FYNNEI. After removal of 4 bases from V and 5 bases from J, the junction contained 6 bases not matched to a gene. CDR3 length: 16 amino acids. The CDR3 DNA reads TGTGCCAGCAGTGCCGGACTAGCGGGGGGCTGGGAGACCCAGTACTTC. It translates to CASSAGLAGGWETQYF. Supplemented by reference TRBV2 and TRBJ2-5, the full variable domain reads EPEVTQTPSHQVTQMGQEVILRCVPISNHLYFYWYRQILGQKVEFLVSFYNNEISEKSEIFDDQFSVERPDGSNFTLKIRSTKLEDSAMYFCASSAGLAGGWETQYFGPGTRLLVL.

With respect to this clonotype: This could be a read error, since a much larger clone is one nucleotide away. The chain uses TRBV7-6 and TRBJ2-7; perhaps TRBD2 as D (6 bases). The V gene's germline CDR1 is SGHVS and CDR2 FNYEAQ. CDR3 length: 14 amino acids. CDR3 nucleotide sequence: TGTGCCAGCGGCTTAGCGGCAGAAGTCTACGAGCAGTACTTC. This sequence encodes CASGLAAEVYEQYF.

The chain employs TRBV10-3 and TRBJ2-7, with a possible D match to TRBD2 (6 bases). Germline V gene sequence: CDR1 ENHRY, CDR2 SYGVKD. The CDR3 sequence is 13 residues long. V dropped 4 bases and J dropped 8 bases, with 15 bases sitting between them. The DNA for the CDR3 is TGTGCCATCAGTGCAGTAGCGGAAATCAAGCAGTACTTC. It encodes CAISAVAEIKQYF.

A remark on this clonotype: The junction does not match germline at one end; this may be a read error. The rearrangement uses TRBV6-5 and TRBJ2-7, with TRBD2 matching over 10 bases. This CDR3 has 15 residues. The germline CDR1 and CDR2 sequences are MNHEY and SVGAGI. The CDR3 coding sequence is TGTGCCAGCAGTTACCATCTAGCGGGAGTTAACGAGCAGTGCTTC. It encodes CASSYHLAGVNEQCF.

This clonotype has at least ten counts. Here the CDR3 reads CSARVHLSNTEAFF. CDR3 bases: TGCAGTGCTAGAGTGCACCTCTCGAACACTGAAGCTTTCTTT. V and J are TRBV20-1 and TRBJ1-1; D unclear. The V end lost 1 base, the J end lost 1 base, and 10 bases lay between the germline ends. The length of the CDR3 is 14 residues. Germline values: CDR1 DFQATT, CDR2 SNEGSKA (reference sequence).

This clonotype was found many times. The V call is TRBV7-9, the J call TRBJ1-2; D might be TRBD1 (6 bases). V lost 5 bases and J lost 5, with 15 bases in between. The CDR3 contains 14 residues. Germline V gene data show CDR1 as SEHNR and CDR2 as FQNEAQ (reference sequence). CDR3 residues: CASSPTGGRYGYTF. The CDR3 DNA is TGTGCCAGCAGCCCCACGGGGGGCAGGTATGGCTACACCTTC.

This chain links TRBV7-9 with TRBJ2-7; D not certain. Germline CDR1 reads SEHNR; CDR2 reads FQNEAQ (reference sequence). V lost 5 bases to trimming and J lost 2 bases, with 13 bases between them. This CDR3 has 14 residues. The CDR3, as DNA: TGTGCCAGCAGCCGAAGGGTCATTCCCTACGAGCAGTACTTC. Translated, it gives CASSRRVIPYEQYF.

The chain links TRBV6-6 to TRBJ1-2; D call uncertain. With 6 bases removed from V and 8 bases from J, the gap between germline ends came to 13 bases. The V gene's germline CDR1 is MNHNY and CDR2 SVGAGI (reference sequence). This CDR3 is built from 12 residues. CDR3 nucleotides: TGTGCCAGCAGGCGGGTCCCGGGGGGCTACACCTTC. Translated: CASRRVPGGYTF.

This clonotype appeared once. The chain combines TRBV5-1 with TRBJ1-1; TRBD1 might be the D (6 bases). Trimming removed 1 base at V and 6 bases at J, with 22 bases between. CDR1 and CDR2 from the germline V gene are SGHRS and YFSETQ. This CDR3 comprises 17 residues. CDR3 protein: CASSLSLQGPIHAEAFF. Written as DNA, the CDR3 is TGCGCCAGCAGCTTGTCCCTACAGGGCCCGATCCACGCTGAAGCTTTCTTT.

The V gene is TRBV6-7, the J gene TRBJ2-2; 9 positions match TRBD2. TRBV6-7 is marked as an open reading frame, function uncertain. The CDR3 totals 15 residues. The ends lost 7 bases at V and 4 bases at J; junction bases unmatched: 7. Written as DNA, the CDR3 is TGTGCCAGCAAGAAGCGGGGGGCCGGCACCGGGGAGCTGTTTTTT. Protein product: CASKKRGAGTGELFF.

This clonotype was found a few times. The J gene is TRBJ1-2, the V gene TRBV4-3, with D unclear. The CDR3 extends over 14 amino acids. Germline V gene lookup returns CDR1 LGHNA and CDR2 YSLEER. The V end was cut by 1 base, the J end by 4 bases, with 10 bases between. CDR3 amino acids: CASSQGGLAYGYTF. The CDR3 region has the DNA TGCGCCAGCAGCCAAGGAGGACTCGCCTATGGCTACACCTTC.

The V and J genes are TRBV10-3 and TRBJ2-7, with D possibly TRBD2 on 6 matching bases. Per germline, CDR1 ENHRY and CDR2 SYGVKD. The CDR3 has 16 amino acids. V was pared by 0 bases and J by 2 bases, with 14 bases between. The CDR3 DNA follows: TGTGCCATCAGTGAGTCCAGGGCGGGAAATGCCTACGAGCAGTACTTC. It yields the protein CAISESRAGNAYEQYF.

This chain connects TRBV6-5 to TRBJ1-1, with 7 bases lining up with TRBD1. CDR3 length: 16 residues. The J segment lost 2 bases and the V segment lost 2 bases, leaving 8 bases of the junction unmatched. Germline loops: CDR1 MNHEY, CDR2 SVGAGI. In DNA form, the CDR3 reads TGTGCCAGCAGTTACCGATTCGGACAGGCCAACACTGAAGCTTTCTTT. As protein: CASSYRFGQANTEAFF.

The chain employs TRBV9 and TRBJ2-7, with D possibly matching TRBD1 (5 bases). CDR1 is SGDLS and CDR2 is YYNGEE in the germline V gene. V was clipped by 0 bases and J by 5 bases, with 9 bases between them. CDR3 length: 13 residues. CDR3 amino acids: CASSVDPRDEQYF. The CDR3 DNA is TGTGCCAGCAGCGTAGACCCCAGGGACGAGCAGTACTTC.